This entry lists 28 T cell receptor beta chains sequenced from one sample in a study of vaccination effects on CD4 cells after COVID-19. These TCRs' antigens remain unknown. The method was immunoSEQ multiplex PCR; TCRdb's version includes in-frame clones alone and lacks a portion of them. This sample yields roughly 42,000 clones, of which under 75% are seen a single time; approximately 25% belongs to the top ten. Sequencing followed a ViraFEST assay step that expanded antigen-specific CD4+ T cells with viral peptide pools. CD4+ T cells were isolated after nine to ten days of culture. Vaccine recipients had no previous SARS-CoV-2 infection; their nucleocapsid antibodies were negative. The sample was CD4+ T cells from PBMCs cultured with HCoV-OC43 spike peptides, taken before COVID-19 vaccination. The subset denotes: HCoV-OC43 spike overlapping peptide pool stimulation. The source is a human donor who received a COVID-19 vaccine.

This chain uses TRBV6-5 with TRBJ2-1; 8 bases fit TRBD2. The CDR3 has 16 residues. Trimming removed 2 bases from V and 0 bases from J; junction bases left unmatched: 3. The germline CDR1 and CDR2 sequences are MNHEY and SVGAGI. The CDR3 DNA sequence: TGTGCCAGCAGTTACGCAAGCGGGAGCTCCTACAATGAGCAGTTCTTC. As protein: CASSYASGSSYNEQFF.

This clone was counted a few times. The chain links TRBV18 to TRBJ2-7; D may be TRBD2 (5 bases). This CDR3 comprises 14 residues. Germline V gene lookup returns CDR1 KGHSH and CDR2 LQKENI. V was cut by 4 bases and J by 2 bases, with 12 bases left in between. CDR3 coding DNA: TGTGCCAGCTCACGGGCGGCGGGCACCTACGAGCAGTACTTC. Protein: CASSRAAGTYEQYF.

This clone was counted a few times. The J gene is TRBJ1-1, the V gene TRBV18; no definite D call. Germline CDR1 KGHSH, CDR2 LQKENI. The V gene lost 6 bases and the J gene lost 0 bases, with 2 bases spanning the gap. This CDR3 is built from 11 residues. CDR3 protein: CASSVNTEAFF. The CDR3 DNA follows: TGTGCCAGCTCGGTGAACACTGAAGCTTTCTTT.

The chain carries TRBV5-1 and TRBJ1-2; 8 positions agree with TRBD1. Trimming removed 0 bases from V and 4 bases from J; junction bases left unmatched: 8. CDR1 is SGHRS, CDR2 YFSETQ, per germline. CDR3 size: 16 residues. The CDR3 sequence: CASSLEAQGASYGYTF. DNA of the CDR3: TGCGCCAGCAGCTTGGAAGCCCAGGGGGCGAGCTATGGCTACACCTTC.

CDR3 region: CASSPMDGTYQPQHF. The CDR3 region has the DNA TGTGCCAGTAGTCCAATGGACGGCACTTATCAGCCCCAGCATTTT. This chain joins TRBV19 and TRBJ1-5; unclear D gene. V lost 5 bases to trimming and J lost 5 bases, with 16 bases between them. Germline CDR1 LNHDA, CDR2 SQIVND (reference sequence). This CDR3 is built from 15 residues.

The rearrangement joins TRBV27 to TRBJ2-1, with 8 bases that match TRBD2. Unmatched junction bases numbered 7, after V lost 6 bases and J lost 6 bases. The germline CDR1 and CDR2 sequences are MNHEY and SMNVEV (reference sequence). This CDR3 is built from 14 residues. CDR3 amino acids: CASSHGRGGNEQFF. The DNA of the CDR3 is TGTGCCAGCAGCCACGGTCGGGGGGGCAATGAGCAGTTCTTC.

The rearrangement joins TRBV30 to TRBJ2-5; 9 nucleotides match TRBD2. Germline assignment: CDR1 GTSNPN and CDR2 SVGIG (reference sequence). This CDR3 region has 14 residues. V was pared by 5 bases and J by 6 bases, with 10 bases of the junction left unmatched. DNA of the CDR3: TGTGCCTGGTCACAGGGGACTAGCTTAAAGACCCAGTACTTC. It encodes CAWSQGTSLKTQYF. Full variable domain (rest looked up from reference TRBV30 and TRBJ2-5): SQTIHQWPATLVQPVGSPLSLECTVEGTSNPNLYWYRQAAGRGLQLLFYSVGIGQISSEVPQNLSASRPQDRQFILSSKKLLLSDSGFYLCAWSQGTSLKTQYFGPGTRLLVL.

This chain uses TRBV19 with TRBJ1-1, with 11 bases matching TRBD1. The CDR3 loop spans 15 amino acids. Per germline, CDR1 LNHDA and CDR2 SQIVND (reference sequence). After removal of 5 bases from V and 3 bases from J, the junction contained 5 bases not matched to a gene. CDR3 amino acids: CASSAGQGAYTEAFF. As DNA, the CDR3 is TGTGCCAGTAGTGCCGGACAGGGGGCATACACTGAAGCTTTCTTT. Full variable domain (remainder filled in from reference TRBV19 and TRBJ1-1): DGGITQSPKYLFRKEGQNVTLSCEQNLNHDAMYWYRQDPGQGLRLIYYSQIVNDFQKGDIAEGYSVSREKKESFPLTVTSAQKNPTAFYLCASSAGQGAYTEAFFGQGTRLTVV.

This clone appeared a few times. The chain is built from TRBV12-3 or TRBV12-4 and TRBJ1-3; D uncertain. This CDR3 spans 13 amino acids. The V end was cut by 1 base, the J end by 8 bases, with 9 bases between. Here the CDR3 DNA reads TGTGCCAGCAGTTTAGGGCCAGCGGACACCATATATTTT. Translation: CASSLGPADTIYF.

V and J are TRBV19 and TRBJ2-2; TRBD2 is a possible D gene (5 bases). CDR1 and CDR2 from the germline V gene are LNHDA and SQIVND (reference sequence). Trimming pared 1 base from V and 3 bases from J, leaving 12 bases between. The CDR3 is made up of 16 amino acids. The CDR3 coding sequence is TGTGCCAGTAGTATAGCCCCGGGATCTTACACCGGGGAGCTGTTTTTT. Protein: CASSIAPGSYTGELFF.

This clone was seen only a few times. The rearrangement uses TRBV7-2 and TRBJ1-3, with D uncertain. Germline-derived CDR1 and CDR2 are SGHTA and FQGNSA. Deletions cut 1 base from V and 0 bases from J, with 7 bases between. This CDR3 is built from 15 residues. Written as DNA, the CDR3 is TGTGCCAGCAGCTTAGAGTCCCGCTCTGGAAACACCATATATTTT. The encoded protein is CASSLESRSGNTIYF.

This clone has just one count. The gene calls are TRBV19 and TRBJ1-1, with 9 bases that match TRBD1. The V gene end was trimmed by 9 bases and the J gene end by 4 bases; junction bases not matched to a gene: 6. CDR1 LNHDA and CDR2 SQIVND come from the germline V gene (reference sequence). This CDR3 has 13 residues. This CDR3 reads CASNDRGSTEAFF. The CDR3 DNA reads TGTGCCAGCAACGACAGGGGGAGCACTGAAGCTTTCTTT.

This clone was detected a few times. The V gene is TRBV7-2, the J gene TRBJ1-2; D is perhaps TRBD1 (5 bases). With 1 base removed from V and 2 bases from J, the gap between germline ends came to 20 bases. This CDR3 has 18 amino acids. Germline V gene lookup returns CDR1 SGHTA and CDR2 FQGNSA. CDR3 in amino acids: CASSLVAWGLPSNYGYTF. The CDR3 DNA reads TGTGCCAGCAGCTTAGTGGCGTGGGGCCTGCCATCAAACTATGGCTACACCTTC. The complete variable domain, with remaining parts taken from reference TRBV7-2 and TRBJ1-2, reads GAGVSQSPSNKVTEKGKDVELRCDPISGHTALYWYRQSLGQGLEFLIYFQGNSAPDKSGLPSDRFSAERTGGSVSTLTIQRTQQEDSAVYLCASSLVAWGLPSNYGYTFGSGTRLTVV.

This clone was counted a few times. The J gene is TRBJ2-1, the V gene TRBV6-5; perhaps TRBD2 as D (6 bases). V gave up 7 bases and J gave up 2 bases, with 15 bases separating them. This CDR3 has 15 residues. CDR1 and CDR2 from the germline V gene are MNHEY and SVGAGI. The CDR3 region is CASTLTGDTYNEQFF. CDR3 bases: TGTGCCAGCACGCTAACGGGAGATACCTACAATGAGCAGTTCTTC.

The chain uses TRBV6-2 or TRBV6-3 and TRBJ2-3; the match to TRBD1 covers 7 bases. The V gene's germline CDR1 is MNHEY and CDR2 SVGEGT. The CDR3 length is 17 residues. V lost 0 bases, J lost 5 bases, and 11 bases stayed unmatched. The CDR3 is CASSYSSGRGRVDTQYF. CDR3 nucleotides: TGTGCCAGCAGTTACTCGAGTGGCAGGGGGAGAGTAGATACGCAGTATTTT.

This chain links TRBV4-1 with TRBJ2-1; tentatively, D is TRBD1 or TRBD2 (5 bases each). Trimming cost V 1 base and J 12 bases, with 16 bases left between them. The CDR3 consists of 14 residues. Germline V gives CDR1 MGHRA, CDR2 YSYEKL. The CDR3 DNA reads as TGCGCCAGCAGCCAAGCCGGGACCCTCTTAGGGCAGTTCTTC. This codes for CASSQAGTLLGQFF.

This clone was counted once. The chain carries TRBV5-1 and TRBJ1-1; TRBD1 might be the D (6 bases). The CDR3 contains 15 residues. V was clipped by 0 bases and J by 0 bases, with 9 bases between them. Germline CDR1 SGHRS, CDR2 YFSETQ. The CDR3 protein is CASSLAGTMNTEAFF. CDR3 DNA: TGCGCCAGCAGCTTGGCGGGGACAATGAACACTGAAGCTTTCTTT.

This clone was counted a few times. This chain links TRBV28 with TRBJ2-7; D is undetermined. V was shortened by 4 bases and J by 5 bases, with 3 bases between the two germline ends. CDR3 size: 10 residues. CDR1 is MDHEN, CDR2 SYDVKM, per germline. The DNA for the CDR3 is TGTGCCAGCAGTTATAACGAGCAGTACTTC. Its translation: CASSYNEQYF.

This clone showed up just a few times. The rearrangement joins TRBV2 to TRBJ1-6; a possible D gene is TRBD1 (6 bases). Germline loops: CDR1 SNHLY, CDR2 FYNNEI. The CDR3 contains 14 residues. Trimming took off 6 bases at V and 6 bases at J, with 12 bases between the two ends. CDR3 sequence reads: CASRFDRSNSPLHF. CDR3 nucleotides: TGTGCCAGCAGATTTGACAGGAGTAATTCACCCCTCCACTTT.

There are a few counts of this clone. The chain recombines TRBV10-3 with TRBJ2-1; D is unclear. Germline CDR1 ENHRY, CDR2 SYGVKD. V was shortened by 0 bases and J by 6 bases, with 9 bases between the two germline ends. There are 14 residues in the CDR3. The CDR3 DNA reads as TGTGCCATCAGTGAGTCGAGTGCCGTCAATGAGCAGTTCTTC. This gives the protein CAISESSAVNEQFF.

The chain links TRBV7-9 to TRBJ2-7; D might be TRBD1 or TRBD2, each matching 5 bases. Germline V gene sequence: CDR1 SEHNR, CDR2 FQNEAQ (reference sequence). The CDR3 extends over 14 amino acids. V lost 7 bases and J 4 bases, leaving 17 bases between the germline ends. CDR3 in DNA: TGTGCCAGCACCGATCGAAGGGACGGATACGAGCAGTACTTC. Translated, it gives CASTDRRDGYEQYF.

This chain connects TRBV7-9 to TRBJ1-6, with D possibly being TRBD1 (6 bases). The V gene's germline CDR1 is SEHNR and CDR2 FQNEAQ (reference sequence). This CDR3 is built from 17 residues. V gave up 5 bases and J gave up 6 bases, with 20 bases separating them. The chain's CDR3 is CASSPRGVGTPNSPLHF. CDR3 DNA sequence: TGTGCCAGCAGCCCACGTGGAGTGGGGACACCTAATTCACCCCTCCACTTT. The complete variable domain, with remaining parts taken from reference TRBV7-9 and TRBJ1-6, reads DTGVSQNPRHKITKRGQNVTFRCDPISEHNRLYWYRQTLGQGPEFLTYFQNEAQLEKSRLLSDRFSAERPKGSFSTLEIQRTEQGDSAMYLCASSPRGVGTPNSPLHFGNGTRLTVT.

This clone was seen just once. The chain is built from TRBV5-6 and TRBJ1-2; D is undetermined. The CDR3 extends over 15 amino acids. The ends were cut back, 3 bases at V and 5 bases at J, with 17 bases in the middle. The germline CDR1 and CDR2 sequences are SGHDT and YYEEEE. DNA for the CDR3: TGTGCCAGCAGCTCCGGGCCGAAATCGGGGTATGGCTACACCTTC. Protein product: CASSSGPKSGYGYTF. Using reference TRBV5-6 and TRBJ1-2 for the parts outside the CDR3, the full variable domain is DAGVTQSPTHLIKTRGQQVTLRCSPKSGHDTVSWYQQALGQGPQFIFQYYEEEERQRGNFPDRFSGHQFPNYSSELNVNALLLGDSALYLCASSSGPKSGYGYTFGSGTRLTVV.

The chain combines TRBV10-2 with TRBJ2-5; 7 bases are a match to TRBD1. The CDR3 is 15 residues long. Germline V CDR1 and CDR2: WSHSY, SAAADI. The V and J ends lost 4 bases and 2 bases, in that order; junction bases with no gene match: 7. CDR3 loop: CASSASGTAQETQYF. Here the CDR3 DNA reads TGCGCCAGCAGTGCTTCCGGGACAGCACAAGAGACCCAGTACTTC.

CDR3 residues: CASSSQGGTEAFF. CDR3 nucleotides: TGTGCCAGCAGCTCACAGGGGGGCACTGAAGCTTTCTTT. The V gene is TRBV7-3, the J gene TRBJ1-1; 8 bases align to TRBD1. The CDR3 is 13 residues long. Germline values: CDR1 SGHTA, CDR2 FQGTGA. Trimming at V came to 4 bases and at J to 4 bases, leaving 2 bases not matched to a gene. The full variable domain, rest sourced from reference TRBV7-3 and TRBJ1-1, is GAGVSQTPSNKVTEKGKYVELRCDPISGHTALYWYRQSLGQGPEFLIYFQGTGAADDSGLPNDRFFAVRPEGSVSTLKIQRTERGDSAVYLCASSSQGGTEAFFGQGTRLTVV.

This clone was seen once. The J gene is TRBJ2-5, the V gene TRBV10-2; 8 nucleotides align to TRBD1. The germline gives CDR1 WSHSY, CDR2 SAAADI. The CDR3 is made up of 14 amino acids. V was clipped by 6 bases and J by 3 bases; unmatched bases: 6. CDR3 DNA: TGCGCCAGCAGACCCGACAGGGGTGAAGAGACCCAGTACTTC. Translating gives CASRPDRGEETQYF.

The chain links TRBV5-4 to TRBJ2-1; 7 positions agree with TRBD2. V lost 4 bases, J lost 4 bases, and 11 bases stayed unmatched. The CDR3 length is 16 residues. The V gene's germline CDR1 is SGHNT and CDR2 YYREEE (reference sequence). The CDR3 is CASSGLLAETYNEQFF. CDR3 sequence (DNA): TGTGCCAGCAGCGGACTCCTAGCGGAAACATACAATGAGCAGTTCTTC. Complete variable domain (other parts from reference TRBV5-4 and TRBJ2-1): ETGVTQSPTHLIKTRGQQVTLRCSSQSGHNTVSWYQQALGQGPQFIFQYYREEENGRGNFPPRFSGLQFPNYSSELNVNALELDDSALYLCASSGLLAETYNEQFFGPGTRLTVL.

The genes are TRBV18 and TRBJ1-6; no clear D gene. The V gene's germline CDR1 is KGHSH and CDR2 LQKENI. V was clipped by 3 bases and J by 9 bases, with 27 bases between them. This CDR3 spans 19 amino acids. CDR3 bases: TGTGCCAGCTCACCCGCCCTCTTAGACCAGGCCCGTCGAGGTTCACCCCTCCACTTT. Translating it yields CASSPALLDQARRGSPLHF.